The 3 T cell receptor beta chains below all came from one sample that was sequenced in a study of beta chain features in type 1 diabetes. The study's findings and limits: Patients with Type 1 diabetes showed moderately but significantly shorter TCRB CDR3s in all four CD4+ subsets.

These receptors lack a known antigen. Reverse transcription of all isolated RNA meant that expressed TCRB transcripts were sequenced. Assay: immunoSEQ multiplex PCR; the TCRdb copy retains only in-frame clones and omits some. The table has hundreds of thousands of clones, more than 12% seen once. Input material: naive CD4+ T cells from blood. All receptors come from a young man with type 1 diabetes.

This clone turned up a few times. The chain employs TRBV29-1 and TRBJ2-3, with a tentative D call TRBD1 (6 bases). The CDR3 totals 15 residues. Between the trimmed V and J ends, which lost 2 bases and 2 bases, there was a span of 14 bases. Germline V gene lookup returns CDR1 SQVTM and CDR2 ANQGSEA. CDR3 bases: TGCAGCGTTGAAAGGGACACCCGAGACACAGATACGCAGTATTTT. Amino acid sequence: CSVERDTRDTDTQYF.

This CDR3 reads CASSSTGARQETQYF. The CDR3 DNA reads TGCGCCAGCAGCTCGACAGGAGCCAGACAAGAGACCCAGTACTTC. The J gene is TRBJ2-5, the V gene TRBV5-1; weak D call: TRBD1 (6 bases). The germline CDR1 and CDR2 sequences are SGHRS and YFSETQ. This CDR3 contains 15 residues. V lost 3 bases to trimming and J lost 2 bases, with 14 bases between them.

This clone was counted between two and nine times. The J gene is TRBJ2-1, the V gene TRBV11-2, with D tentatively TRBD1 or TRBD2 (5 bases each). Germline CDR1 and CDR2: SGHAT and FQNNGV. This CDR3 comprises 14 residues. V was clipped by 1 base and J by 9 bases, with 13 bases between them. The chain's CDR3 is CASSLVERGGEQFF. The CDR3 DNA follows: TGTGCCAGCAGCTTAGTAGAGCGTGGGGGTGAGCAGTTCTTC.